The rows below give T cell receptor beta chains drawn from one sample of a study of blood T cells in healthy people across ages. A single record per CDR3 protein comes from TCRdb applying MiXCR to the 5' RACE reads. The table includes hundreds of thousands of distinct CDR3 sequences, 62% detected once. Sequenced: blood. These receptors originate from a man aged 30 to 39 in good health. Both conserved end residues are part of each CDR3. Each record gives: D gene, J gene, V gene, CDR3 protein. The D gene is left open where the match is weak.

>.|TRBJ2-3|TRBV6-5
CASSWLAGGTDTQYF
>.|TRBJ1-1|TRBV6-5
CASSYGTGTEAFF
>.|TRBJ1-6|TRBV20-1
CSAREIGTPLHF
>.|TRBJ1-2|TRBV12-3/TRBV12-4
CASSGRVYGYTF
>.|TRBJ2-3|TRBV3-1
CASAQIDTQYF
>.|TRBJ1-5|TRBV18
CASSPPGADRNQPQHF
>TRBD2|TRBJ2-3|TRBV3-1
CASGRERPDTQYF
>.|.|TRBV19
CASSIWVRETQYF
>.|TRBJ2-7|TRBV20-1
CSAIPRENYEQYF
>.|TRBJ1-2|TRBV20-1
CSAVGAQGYGYTF
>TRBD2|.|TRBV9
CASNLGGYSYEQYF
>.|TRBJ1-6|TRBV7-2
CASSLGLGGVNSPLHF
>.|TRBJ1-2|TRBV12-3/TRBV12-4
CASSKMRRDYGYTF
>.|TRBJ2-1|TRBV24-1
CATSDPARGAGAGYNEQFF
>.|TRBJ2-3|TRBV9
CASSAGAYLTDTQYF
>.|TRBJ2-1|TRBV27
CASRGAGSSYDEQFF
>TRBD2|TRBJ2-3|TRBV6-5
CASAWRGLDTQYF
>.|TRBJ2-1|TRBV6-2/TRBV6-3
CASSYGPSYEQFF
>TRBD2|TRBJ2-5|TRBV7-2
CASSLDPGLAGLKTQYF
>.|TRBJ1-6|TRBV2
CASSDLGHSPLHF
>.|TRBJ1-6|TRBV27
CASSVGHNSPLHF
>TRBD2|TRBJ2-7|TRBV30
CAWSSLVTSGVYEQYF
>TRBD1|TRBJ2-3|TRBV7-3
CASSFTGARADTQYF
>TRBD1|TRBJ2-1|TRBV2
CASSRQGTYEQFF
>TRBD2|TRBJ2-3|TRBV20-1
CSARGLAEQYF
>.|.|TRBV2
CASSAWDFRTYEQYF
>.|TRBJ1-2|TRBV27
CASSIKGFYGYTF
>.|TRBJ1-1|TRBV6-5
CASSYDRWVTEAFF
>.|TRBJ2-1|TRBV3-1
CASSQGVLRNEQFF
>.|TRBJ2-5|TRBV5-1
CASSRAERMETQYF
>TRBD1|.|TRBV9
CASSPHGTGSYEQYF
>.|TRBJ1-5|TRBV7-9
CASSLQGGSSNQPQHF
>TRBD1|TRBJ2-7|TRBV2
CASTRGTGGHEQYF
>.|TRBJ1-2|TRBV7-9
CASSGGAHGDFYSGYTF
>TRBD2|TRBJ2-1|TRBV7-3
CASSREGPRSYNEQFF
>.|TRBJ1-2|TRBV7-2
CASSSTPGTTYGYTF
>TRBD1|TRBJ1-2|TRBV10-3
CAISDSSGTVGYTF
>.|TRBJ2-7|TRBV28
CASQAVPSYEQYF
>.|TRBJ1-2|TRBV6-5
CASSETEDYGYTF
>TRBD1|TRBJ1-4|TRBV6-6
CASSYSGTGDEKLFF
>TRBD1|TRBJ2-3|TRBV12-3/TRBV12-4
CASIEDRGGGTDTQYF
>.|TRBJ2-5|TRBV12-3/TRBV12-4
CASSPPSTLHQGTQYF
>.|TRBJ2-3|TRBV7-3
CASSPSIDRPDSFTDTQYF
>.|TRBJ1-1|TRBV25-1
CASSAQTDPQAGAFF
>.|TRBJ2-6|TRBV3-1
CASSQGPFEANVLTF
>TRBD1|TRBJ1-1|TRBV9
CASSRPRTGGLNTEAFF
>.|TRBJ1-5|TRBV12-3/TRBV12-4
CASSFGGKQPQHF
>TRBD1|TRBJ2-5|TRBV29-1
CSAIRGQWVQETQYF
>.|TRBJ1-5|TRBV20-1
CSAAPRVTGNQPQHF
>TRBD1|TRBJ2-7|TRBV20-1
CSASMSGQRMEEQYF
>TRBD2|TRBJ2-1|TRBV4-3
CASSQGAAGGGGYEQFF
>TRBD1|TRBJ1-4|TRBV13
CASSRRQGGRTNEKLFF